The source of this TCR beta chain is a study of blood T cell repertoires in COVID-19. The overall study: Researchers got acute and convalescent COVID-19 samples from the United States, Italy and Spain. T cells, B-cell-depleted T cells, or PBMCs supplied cDNA or gDNA.

V lost 0 bases, J lost 5 bases, and 3 bases stayed unmatched. The germline V gene encodes CDR1 SGHKS and CDR2 YYEKEE (reference sequence). The CDR3 covers 15 residues. In the authors' workflow: Estimation of nucleated cell counts was performed using reference gene primer amplification. Here immunoSEQ multiplex PCR was the method, and the copy in TCRdb shows in-frame clones only, minus some. Clone size and the V and J calls come from that table; the DNA yielded D and trimming. The repertoire holds roughly 100,000 clones, around 90% seen once, with 1.8% in the top ten. The sequenced sample consisted of peripheral blood. The V call is TRBV5-5, the J call TRBJ2-3; 10 nucleotides agree with TRBD2. The sequence derives from a human donor with active COVID-19. The donor label of this sample is uncertain. The CDR3 here is CASSLEIAGGDTQYF. Here the CDR3 DNA reads TGTGCCAGCAGCTTGGAAATAGCGGGGGGAGATACGCAGTATTTT.